This TCR beta chain was observed in a study of Graves' ophthalmopathy and Graves' hyperthyroidism. General study findings and limits: A majority of expanded thyroid clonotypes exceeding 0.001 frequency were likewise present in blood. The model reached 55% to 71% sensitivity and approximately 72% specificity for predicting ophthalmopathy progression.

Moderate-to-severe activity, CAS ≥3, NOSPECS ≥4 and a duration under 3 months were seen in donors with ophthalmopathy. Amplification of the TCR beta CDR3 regions used RNA transcripts (as template). HTBI primers primed a first-round RT-PCR, and a second-round multiplex PCR followed. TCRdb re-called the multiplex PCR reads through MiXCR, storing one row per CDR3 protein. The sample lists hundreds of thousands of distinct CDR3 sequences; over 40% were seen once. CDR1 and CDR2 (germline): SGHDT, YYEEEE. This CDR3 comprises 11 residues. V gave up 1 base and J gave up 6 bases, with 5 bases separating them. This clonotype was seen at least ten times. Antigen: not known.

The receptor was derived from an adult man with Graves' ophthalmopathy. V usage is TRBV5-6 and J usage is TRBJ2-7; D unresolved. Sample: peripheral blood. The CDR3 nucleotides are TGTGCCAGCAGCTTGATCGGCGAGCAGTACTTC. Protein product: CASSLIGEQYF.